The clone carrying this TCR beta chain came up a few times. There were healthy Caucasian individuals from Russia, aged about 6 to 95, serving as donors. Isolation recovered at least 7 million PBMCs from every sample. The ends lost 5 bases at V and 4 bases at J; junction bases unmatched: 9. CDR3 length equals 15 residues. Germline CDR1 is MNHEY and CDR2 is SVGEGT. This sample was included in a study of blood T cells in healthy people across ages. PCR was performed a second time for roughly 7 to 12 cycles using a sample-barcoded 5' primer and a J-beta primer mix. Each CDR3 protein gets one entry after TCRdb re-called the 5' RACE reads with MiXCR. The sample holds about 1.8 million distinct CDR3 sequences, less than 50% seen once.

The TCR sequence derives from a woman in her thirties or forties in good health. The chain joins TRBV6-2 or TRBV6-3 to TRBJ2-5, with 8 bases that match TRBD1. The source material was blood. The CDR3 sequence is CASSPSGTGRETQYF. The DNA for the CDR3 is TGTGCCAGCAGTCCCTCCGGGACAGGACGAGAGACCCAGTACTTC.